This T cell receptor (beta chain) was identified during a study of patients and donors after allogeneic stem cell transplantation. MiXCR, applied by TCRdb to the RT-PCR reads, yields one record per CDR3 protein. The sample has about 420 distinct CDR3 sequences, around 1.2% seen once. This clonotype is medium-sized by share. The germline gives CDR1 MNHEY, CDR2 SMNVEV (reference sequence). The CDR3 has 15 residues. V lost 3 bases to trimming and J lost 5 bases; unmatched junction nucleotides: 9. Sequences were obtained from blood, either unsorted or a sorted T cell fraction (not recorded which). The rearrangement uses TRBV27 and TRBJ2-7; 8 positions match TRBD1. The sequence derives from a human donor who was either an allogeneic HSCT recipient or a stem cell or donor lymphocyte infusion donor (not recorded which). It is not recorded whose cells these are; they may come from a transplant donor. The CDR3 DNA follows: TGTGCCAGCAGTTTTGCCCGGACAGGGTCCAACGAGCAGTACTTC. It specifies CASSFARTGSNEQYF.